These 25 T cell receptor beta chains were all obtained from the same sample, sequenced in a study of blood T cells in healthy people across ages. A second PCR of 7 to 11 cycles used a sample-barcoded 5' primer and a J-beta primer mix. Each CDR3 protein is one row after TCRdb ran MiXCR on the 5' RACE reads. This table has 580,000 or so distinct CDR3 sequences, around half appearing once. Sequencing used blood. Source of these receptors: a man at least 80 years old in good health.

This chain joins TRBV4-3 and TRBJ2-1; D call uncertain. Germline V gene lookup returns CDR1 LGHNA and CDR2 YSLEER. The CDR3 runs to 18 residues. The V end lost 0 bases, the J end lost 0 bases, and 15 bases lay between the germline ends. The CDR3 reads CASSQEPPQVLSYNEQFF. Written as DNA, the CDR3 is TGCGCCAGCAGCCAAGAGCCTCCTCAAGTACTCTCCTACAATGAGCAGTTCTTC.

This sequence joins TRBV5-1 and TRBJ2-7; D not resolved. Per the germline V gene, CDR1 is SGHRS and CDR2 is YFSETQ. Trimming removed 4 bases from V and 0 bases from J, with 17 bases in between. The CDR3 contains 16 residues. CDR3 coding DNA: TGCGCCAGCAGCCTGGGTTTAGGGCGGAACTCCTACGAGCAGTACTTC. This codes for CASSLGLGRNSYEQYF.

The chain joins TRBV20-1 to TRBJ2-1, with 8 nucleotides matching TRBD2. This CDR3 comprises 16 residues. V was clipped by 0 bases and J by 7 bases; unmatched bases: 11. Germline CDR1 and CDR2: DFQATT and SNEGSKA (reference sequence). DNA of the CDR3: TGCAGTGCTAGAGACCGGGGACTAGTGGGACGGAATGAGCAGTTCTTC. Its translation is CSARDRGLVGRNEQFF.

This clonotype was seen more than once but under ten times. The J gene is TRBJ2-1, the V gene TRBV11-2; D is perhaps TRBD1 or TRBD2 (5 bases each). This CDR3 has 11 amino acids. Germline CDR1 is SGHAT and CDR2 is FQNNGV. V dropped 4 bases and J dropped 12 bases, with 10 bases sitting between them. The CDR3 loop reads CASSSRGGQFF. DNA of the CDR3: TGTGCCAGCAGCTCCCGGGGCGGGCAGTTCTTC.

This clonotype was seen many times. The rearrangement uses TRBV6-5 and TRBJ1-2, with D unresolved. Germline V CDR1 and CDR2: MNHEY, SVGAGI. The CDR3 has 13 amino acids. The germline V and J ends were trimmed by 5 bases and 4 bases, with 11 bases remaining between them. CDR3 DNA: TGTGCCAGCAGTACAACCAGCATCTATGGCTACACCTTC. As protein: CASSTTSIYGYTF.

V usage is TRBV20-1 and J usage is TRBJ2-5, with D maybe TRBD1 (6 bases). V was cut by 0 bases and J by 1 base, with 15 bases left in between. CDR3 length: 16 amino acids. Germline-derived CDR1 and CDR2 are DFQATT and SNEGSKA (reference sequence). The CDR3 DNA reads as TGCAGTGCTAGAGATCCTCAACAGGGCATCCAAGAGACCCAGTACTTC. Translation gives CSARDPQQGIQETQYF.

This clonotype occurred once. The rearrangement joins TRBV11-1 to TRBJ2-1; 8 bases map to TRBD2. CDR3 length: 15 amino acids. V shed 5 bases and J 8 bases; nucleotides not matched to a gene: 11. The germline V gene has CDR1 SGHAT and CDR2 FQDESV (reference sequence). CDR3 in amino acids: CASSPRSGRVDEQFF. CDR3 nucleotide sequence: TGTGCCAGCAGCCCACGAAGCGGGAGAGTCGATGAGCAGTTCTTC.

The CDR3 DNA reads as TGTGGCCAGCAGCTTCCAGCATGTAGTTGCTACGAGCAGTACTTC. It yields the protein CGQQLPACSCYEQYF. V gene TRBV5-6 combines with J gene TRBJ2-7; the D is unclear. Germline CDR1 is SGHDT and CDR2 is YYEEEE. The CDR3 consists of 15 residues.

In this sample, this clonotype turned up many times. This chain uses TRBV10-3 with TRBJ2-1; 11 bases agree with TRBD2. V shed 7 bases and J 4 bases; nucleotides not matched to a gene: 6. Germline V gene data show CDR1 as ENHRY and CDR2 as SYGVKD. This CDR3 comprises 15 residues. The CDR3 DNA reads TGTGCCATCACCCTTAGCGGGGGGGCTTACAATGAGCAGTTCTTC. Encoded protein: CAITLSGGAYNEQFF.

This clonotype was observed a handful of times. In DNA form, the CDR3 reads TGTGCCAGCACCTCACTCGGGGGGGTTGGGGAAGCTTTCTTT. It encodes CASTSLGGVGEAFF. The chain uses TRBV6-5 and TRBJ1-1; maybe TRBD1 (5 bases). Deletions cut 7 bases from V and 8 bases from J, with 20 bases between. The germline V gene encodes CDR1 MNHEY and CDR2 SVGAGI. CDR3 length: 14 amino acids.

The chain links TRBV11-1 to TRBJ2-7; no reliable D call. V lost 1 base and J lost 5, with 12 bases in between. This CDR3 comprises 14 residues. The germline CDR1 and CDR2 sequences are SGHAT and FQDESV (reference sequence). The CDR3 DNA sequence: TGTGCCAGCAGCTTAGGGGTCTCCCACAACGAGCAGTACTTC. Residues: CASSLGVSHNEQYF. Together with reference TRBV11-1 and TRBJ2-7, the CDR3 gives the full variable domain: EAEVAQSPRYKITEKSQAVAFWCDPISGHATLYWYRQILGQGPELLVQFQDESVVDDSQLPKDRFSAERLKGVDSTLKIQPAELGDSAMYLCASSLGVSHNEQYFGPGTRLTVT.

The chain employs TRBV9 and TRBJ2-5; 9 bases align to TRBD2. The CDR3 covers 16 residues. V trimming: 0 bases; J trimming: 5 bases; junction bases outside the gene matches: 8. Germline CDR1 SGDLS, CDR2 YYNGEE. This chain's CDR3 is CASSVAGGLAGETQYF. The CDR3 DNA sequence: TGTGCCAGCAGCGTAGCCGGGGGACTAGCTGGGGAGACCCAGTACTTC.

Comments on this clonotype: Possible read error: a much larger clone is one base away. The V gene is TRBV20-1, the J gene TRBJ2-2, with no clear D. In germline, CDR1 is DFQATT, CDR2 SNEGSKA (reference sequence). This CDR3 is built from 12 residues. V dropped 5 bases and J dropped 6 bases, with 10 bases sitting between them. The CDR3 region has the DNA TGCAGTGCTCCGAATGTGGCCGGGGAGCTGTTTTTT. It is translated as CSAPNVAGELFF.

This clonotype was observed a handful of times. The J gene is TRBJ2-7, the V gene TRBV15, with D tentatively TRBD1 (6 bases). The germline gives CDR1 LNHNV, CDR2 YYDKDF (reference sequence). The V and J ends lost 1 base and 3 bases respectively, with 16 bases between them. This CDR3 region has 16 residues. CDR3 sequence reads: CATSRGMETGIYEQYF. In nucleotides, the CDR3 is TGTGCCACCAGCAGAGGGATGGAGACAGGTATCTACGAGCAGTACTTC.

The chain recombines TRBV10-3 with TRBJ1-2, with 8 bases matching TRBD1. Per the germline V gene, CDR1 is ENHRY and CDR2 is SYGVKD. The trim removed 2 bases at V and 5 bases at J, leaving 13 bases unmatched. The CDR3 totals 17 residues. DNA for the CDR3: TGTGCCATCAGTGAGACCCGGGACAGGTGGGCGCGGTATGGCTACACCTTC. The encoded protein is CAISETRDRWARYGYTF.

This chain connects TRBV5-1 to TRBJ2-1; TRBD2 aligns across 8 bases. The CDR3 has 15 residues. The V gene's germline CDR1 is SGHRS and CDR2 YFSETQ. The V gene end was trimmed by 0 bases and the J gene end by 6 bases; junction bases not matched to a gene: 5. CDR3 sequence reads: CASSLGPGGPNEQFF. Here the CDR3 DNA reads TGCGCCAGCAGCTTGGGACCGGGAGGGCCCAATGAGCAGTTCTTC.

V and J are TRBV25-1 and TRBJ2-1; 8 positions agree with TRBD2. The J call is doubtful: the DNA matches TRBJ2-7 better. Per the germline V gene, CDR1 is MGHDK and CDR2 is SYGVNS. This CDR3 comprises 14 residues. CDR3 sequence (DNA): TGTGCCAGCAGTCTACACGGGAGGGCCTCCGAGCAGTACTTC. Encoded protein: CASSLHGRASEQYF.

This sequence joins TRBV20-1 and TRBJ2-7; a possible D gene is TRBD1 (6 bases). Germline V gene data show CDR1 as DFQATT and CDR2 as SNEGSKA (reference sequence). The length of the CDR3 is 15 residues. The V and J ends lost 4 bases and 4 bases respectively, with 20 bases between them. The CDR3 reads CSAITSRDMNYEQYF. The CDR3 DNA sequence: TGCAGTGCTATAACTTCCCGGGACATGAATTACGAGCAGTACTTC.

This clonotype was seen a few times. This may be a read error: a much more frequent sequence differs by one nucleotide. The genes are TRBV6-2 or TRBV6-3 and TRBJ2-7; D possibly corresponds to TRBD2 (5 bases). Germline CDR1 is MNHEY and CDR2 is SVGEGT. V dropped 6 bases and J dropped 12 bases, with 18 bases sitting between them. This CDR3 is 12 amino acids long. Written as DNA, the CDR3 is TGTGCCAGCAGGTACCAGAGGGCAGTGCTGTACTTC. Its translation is CASRYQRAVLYF.

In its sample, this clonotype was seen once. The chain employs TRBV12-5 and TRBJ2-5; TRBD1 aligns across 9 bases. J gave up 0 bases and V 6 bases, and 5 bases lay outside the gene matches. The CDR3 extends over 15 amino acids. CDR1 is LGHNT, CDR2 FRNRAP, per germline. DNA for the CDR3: TGTGCTAGTGGCCGAGGGACAGGGTACCAAGAGACCCAGTACTTC. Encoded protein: CASGRGTGYQETQYF.

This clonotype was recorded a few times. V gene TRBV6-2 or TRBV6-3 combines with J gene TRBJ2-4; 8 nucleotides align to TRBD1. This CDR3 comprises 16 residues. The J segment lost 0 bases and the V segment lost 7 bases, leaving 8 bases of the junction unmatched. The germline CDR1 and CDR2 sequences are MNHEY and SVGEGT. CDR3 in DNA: TGTGCCAGCAACCTAGGGACAGGCGCAGCCAAAAACATTCAGTACTTC. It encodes CASNLGTGAAKNIQYF.

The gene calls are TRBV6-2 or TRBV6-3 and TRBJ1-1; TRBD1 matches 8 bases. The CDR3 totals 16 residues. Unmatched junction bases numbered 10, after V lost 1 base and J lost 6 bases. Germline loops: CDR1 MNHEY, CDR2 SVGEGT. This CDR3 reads CASSYFLSGGDSEAFF. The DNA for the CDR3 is TGTGCCAGCAGTTACTTCTTATCAGGGGGCGATTCTGAAGCTTTCTTT.

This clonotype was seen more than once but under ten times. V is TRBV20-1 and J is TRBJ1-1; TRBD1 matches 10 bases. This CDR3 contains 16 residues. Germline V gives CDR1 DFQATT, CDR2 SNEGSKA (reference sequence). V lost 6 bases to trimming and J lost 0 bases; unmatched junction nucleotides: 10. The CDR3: CSARDRGPSVNTEAFF. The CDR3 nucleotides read TGCAGTGCCCGGGACAGGGGACCGTCTGTGAACACTGAAGCTTTCTTT.

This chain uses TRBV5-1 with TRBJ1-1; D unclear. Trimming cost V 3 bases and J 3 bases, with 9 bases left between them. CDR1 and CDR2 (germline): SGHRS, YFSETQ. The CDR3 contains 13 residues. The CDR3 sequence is CASSSNGYTEAFF. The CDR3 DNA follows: TGCGCCAGCAGCTCCAACGGGTACACTGAAGCTTTCTTT.

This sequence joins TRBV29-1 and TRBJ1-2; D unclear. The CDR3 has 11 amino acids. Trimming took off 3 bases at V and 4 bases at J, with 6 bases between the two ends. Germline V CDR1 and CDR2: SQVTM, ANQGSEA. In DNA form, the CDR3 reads TGCAGCGTTGAGATGGGCTATGGCTACACCTTC. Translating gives CSVEMGYGYTF.